This T cell receptor (beta chain) was observed in a study of CD8+CD57+ T cells in acquired aplastic anemia. In the study overall: Mean DNA quantity obtained from sorted CD4+ and CD8+ cells was about 3 ug. Findings and caveats of the study: Both patients and controls carried the same twenty-nine CD8+ CDR3 sequences.

This clonotype came up many times. The antigen remains unidentified. Genomic DNA, the template, was used for profiling of the TCR beta VDJ and CDR3. TCRdb recomputed calls from the reads with MiXCR, one row per CDR3 protein. The table has 250,000 to 300,000 distinct CDR3 sequences, 45% to 65% seen once. Trimming left V 3 bases short and J 1 base short, with 9 bases between. CDR1 is LNHDA, CDR2 SQIVND, per germline (reference sequence). The CDR3 covers 14 residues. The chain is built from TRBV19 and TRBJ2-5; D uncertain. Source material: sorted CD4+, CD8+, or CD8+CD57+ T cells (not recorded which) from PBMCs. The TCR was taken from a human donor with severe aplastic anemia or a healthy control (not recorded which). Here the CDR3 reads CASSIRQPQETQYF. The CDR3 bases are TGTGCCAGTAGTATTAGGCAGCCCCAAGAGACCCAGTACTTC.